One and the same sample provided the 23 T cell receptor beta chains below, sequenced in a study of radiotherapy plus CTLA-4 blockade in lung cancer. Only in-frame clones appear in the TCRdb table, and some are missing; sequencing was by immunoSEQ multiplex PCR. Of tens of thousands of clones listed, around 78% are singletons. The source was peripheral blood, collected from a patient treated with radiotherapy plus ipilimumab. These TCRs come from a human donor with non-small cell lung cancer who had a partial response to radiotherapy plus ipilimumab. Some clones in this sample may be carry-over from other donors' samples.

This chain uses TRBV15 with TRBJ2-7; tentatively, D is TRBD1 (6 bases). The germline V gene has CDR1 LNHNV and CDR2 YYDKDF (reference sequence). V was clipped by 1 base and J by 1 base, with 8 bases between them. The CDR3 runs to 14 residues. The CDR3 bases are TGTGCCACCAGCAGAGTCAGGGGATCCTACGAGCAGTACTTC. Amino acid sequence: CATSRVRGSYEQYF.

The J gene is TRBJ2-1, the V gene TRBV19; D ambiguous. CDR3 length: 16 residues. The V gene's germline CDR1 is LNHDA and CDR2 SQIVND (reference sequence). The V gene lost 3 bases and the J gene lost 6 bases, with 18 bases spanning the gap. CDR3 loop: CASSINIRSGGNEQFF. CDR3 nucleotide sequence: TGTGCCAGTAGTATCAATATTAGATCCGGCGGCAATGAGCAGTTCTTC.

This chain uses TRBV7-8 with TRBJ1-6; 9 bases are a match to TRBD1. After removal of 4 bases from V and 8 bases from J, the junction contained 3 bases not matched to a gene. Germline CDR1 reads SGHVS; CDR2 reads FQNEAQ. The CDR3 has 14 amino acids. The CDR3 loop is CASSSGTGHSPLHF. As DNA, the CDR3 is TGTGCCAGCAGCTCCGGGACAGGGCATTCACCCCTCCACTTT.

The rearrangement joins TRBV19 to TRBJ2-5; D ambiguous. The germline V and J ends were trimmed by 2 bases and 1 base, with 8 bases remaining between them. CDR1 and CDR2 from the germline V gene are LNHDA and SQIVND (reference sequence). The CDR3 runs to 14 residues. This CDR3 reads CASSIMSSQETQYF. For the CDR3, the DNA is TGTGCCAGTAGTATAATGTCGTCCCAAGAGACCCAGTACTTC.

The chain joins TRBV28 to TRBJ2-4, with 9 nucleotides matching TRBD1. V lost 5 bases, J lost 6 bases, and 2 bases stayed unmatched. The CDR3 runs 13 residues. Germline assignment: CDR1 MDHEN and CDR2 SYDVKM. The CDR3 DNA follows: TGTGCCAGCAGTACAGGGGGCGGAAACATTCAGTACTTC. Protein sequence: CASSTGGGNIQYF.

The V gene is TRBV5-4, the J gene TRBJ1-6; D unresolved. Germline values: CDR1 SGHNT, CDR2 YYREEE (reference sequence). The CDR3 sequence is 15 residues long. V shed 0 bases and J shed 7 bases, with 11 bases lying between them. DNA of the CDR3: TGTGCCAGCAGCTTGGCAAAGAGCTTCAATTCACCCCTCCACTTT. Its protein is CASSLAKSFNSPLHF.

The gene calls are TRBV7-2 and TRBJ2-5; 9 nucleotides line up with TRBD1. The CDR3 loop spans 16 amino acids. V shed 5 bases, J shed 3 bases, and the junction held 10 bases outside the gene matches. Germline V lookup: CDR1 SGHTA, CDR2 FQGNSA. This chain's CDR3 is CASSPGQGPKKETQYF. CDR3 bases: TGTGCCAGCAGCCCGGGACAGGGCCCTAAAAAAGAGACCCAGTACTTC.

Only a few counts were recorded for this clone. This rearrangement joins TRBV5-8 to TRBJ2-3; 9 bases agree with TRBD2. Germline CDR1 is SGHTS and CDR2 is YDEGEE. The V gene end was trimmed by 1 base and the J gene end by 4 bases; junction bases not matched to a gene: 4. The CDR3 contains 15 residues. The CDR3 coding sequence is TGTGCCAGCAGCTTGTATGCGGGAGGGGCAGATACGCAGTATTTT. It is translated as CASSLYAGGADTQYF.

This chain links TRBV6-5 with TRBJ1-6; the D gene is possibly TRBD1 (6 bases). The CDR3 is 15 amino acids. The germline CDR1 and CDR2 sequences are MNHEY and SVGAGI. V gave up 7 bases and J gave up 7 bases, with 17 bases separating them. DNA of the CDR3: TGTGCCAGCACCCTCCAGGGACACAGCAATTCACCCCTCCACTTT. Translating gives CASTLQGHSNSPLHF.

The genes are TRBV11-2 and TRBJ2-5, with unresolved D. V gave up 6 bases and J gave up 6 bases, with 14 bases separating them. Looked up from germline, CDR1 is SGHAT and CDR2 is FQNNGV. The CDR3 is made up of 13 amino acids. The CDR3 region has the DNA TGTGCCAGCAGGCCCGGGTCGCGGCAGACCCAGTACTTC. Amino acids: CASRPGSRQTQYF.

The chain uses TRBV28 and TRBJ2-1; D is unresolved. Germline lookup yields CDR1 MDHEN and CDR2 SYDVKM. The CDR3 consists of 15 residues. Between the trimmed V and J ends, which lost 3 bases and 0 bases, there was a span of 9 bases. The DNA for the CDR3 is TGTGCCAGCAGTTTCGGCGGCAGCTCCTACAATGAGCAGTTCTTC. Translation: CASSFGGSSYNEQFF. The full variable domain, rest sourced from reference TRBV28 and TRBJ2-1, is DVKVTQSSRYLVKRTGEKVFLECVQDMDHENMFWYRQDPGLGLRLIYFSYDVKMKEKGDIPEGYSVSREKKERFSLILESASTNQTSMYLCASSFGGSSYNEQFFGPGTRLTVL.

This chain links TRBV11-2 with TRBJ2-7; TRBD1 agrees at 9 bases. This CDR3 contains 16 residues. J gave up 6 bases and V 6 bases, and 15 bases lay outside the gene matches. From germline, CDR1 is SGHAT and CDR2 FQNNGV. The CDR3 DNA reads TGTGCCAGCAGACCCTCCTCCGGACAGGGGACAGGCGAGCAGTACTTC. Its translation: CASRPSSGQGTGEQYF.

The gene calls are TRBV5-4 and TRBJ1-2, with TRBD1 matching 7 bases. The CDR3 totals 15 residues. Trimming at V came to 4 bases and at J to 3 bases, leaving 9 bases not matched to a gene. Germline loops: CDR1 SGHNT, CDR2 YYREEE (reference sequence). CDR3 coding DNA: TGTGCCAGCAGCGTCCTCAGGGGGTTAGACTATGGCTACACCTTC. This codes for CASSVLRGLDYGYTF.

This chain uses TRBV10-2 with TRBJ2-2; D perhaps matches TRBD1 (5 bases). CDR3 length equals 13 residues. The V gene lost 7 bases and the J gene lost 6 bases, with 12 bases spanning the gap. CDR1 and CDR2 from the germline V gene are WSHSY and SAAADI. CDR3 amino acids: CASNPTGPGELFF. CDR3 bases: TGCGCCAGCAACCCAACAGGTCCCGGGGAGCTGTTTTTT.

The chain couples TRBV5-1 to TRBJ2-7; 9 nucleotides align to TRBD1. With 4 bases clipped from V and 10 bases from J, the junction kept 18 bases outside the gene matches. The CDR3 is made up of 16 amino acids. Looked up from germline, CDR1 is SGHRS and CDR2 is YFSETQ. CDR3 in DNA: TGCGCCAGCAGCATTACAGGGGGCCTCCAACAGGTTATACAGTACTTC. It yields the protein CASSITGGLQQVIQYF.

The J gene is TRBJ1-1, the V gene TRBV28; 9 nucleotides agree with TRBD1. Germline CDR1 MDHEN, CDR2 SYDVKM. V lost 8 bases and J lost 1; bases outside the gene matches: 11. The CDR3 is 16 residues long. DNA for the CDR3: TGTGCCAGCGGCGGGGACAGGGAGGTTAAGAACACTGAAGCTTTCTTT. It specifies CASGGDREVKNTEAFF.

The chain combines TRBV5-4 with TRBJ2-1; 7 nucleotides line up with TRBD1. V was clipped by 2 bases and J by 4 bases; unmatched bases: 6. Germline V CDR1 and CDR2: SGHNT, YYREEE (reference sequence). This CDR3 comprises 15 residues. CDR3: CASSFKDRLYNEQFF. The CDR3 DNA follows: TGTGCCAGCAGCTTCAAGGACAGGCTATACAATGAGCAGTTCTTC.

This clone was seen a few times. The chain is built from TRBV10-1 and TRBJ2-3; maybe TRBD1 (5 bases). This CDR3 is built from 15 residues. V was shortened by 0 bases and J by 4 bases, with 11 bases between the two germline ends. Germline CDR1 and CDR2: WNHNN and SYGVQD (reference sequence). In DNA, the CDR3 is TGCGCCAGCAGTGAGTCGGGGCAAACGGCAGATACGCAGTATTTT. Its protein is CASSESGQTADTQYF.

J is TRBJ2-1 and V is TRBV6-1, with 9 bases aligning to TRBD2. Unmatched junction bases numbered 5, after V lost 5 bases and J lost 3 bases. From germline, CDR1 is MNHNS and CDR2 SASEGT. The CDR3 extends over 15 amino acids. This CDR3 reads CASSWASGNYNEQFF. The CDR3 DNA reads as TGTGCCAGCAGTTGGGCTAGCGGGAACTACAATGAGCAGTTCTTC.

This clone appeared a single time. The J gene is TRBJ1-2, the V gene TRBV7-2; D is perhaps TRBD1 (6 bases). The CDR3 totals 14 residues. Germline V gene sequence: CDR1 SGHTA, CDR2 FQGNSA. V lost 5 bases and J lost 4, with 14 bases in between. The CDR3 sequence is CASSIFTGFYGYTF. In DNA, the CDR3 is TGTGCCAGCAGCATTTTCACAGGGTTCTATGGCTACACCTTC.

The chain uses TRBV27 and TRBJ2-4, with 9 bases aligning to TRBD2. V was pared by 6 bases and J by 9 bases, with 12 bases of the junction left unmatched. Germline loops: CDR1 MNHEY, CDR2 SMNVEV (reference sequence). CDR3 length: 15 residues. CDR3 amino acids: CASRRNLAGKVIQYF. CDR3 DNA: TGTGCCAGCAGGCGCAACCTAGCGGGAAAAGTCATTCAGTACTTC.

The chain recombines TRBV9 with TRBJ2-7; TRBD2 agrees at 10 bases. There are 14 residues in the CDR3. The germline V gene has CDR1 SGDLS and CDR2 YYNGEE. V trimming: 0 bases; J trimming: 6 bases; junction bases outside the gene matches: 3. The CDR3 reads CASSVGQRGGEQYF. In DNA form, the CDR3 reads TGTGCCAGCAGCGTAGGTCAGCGGGGGGGCGAGCAGTACTTC.

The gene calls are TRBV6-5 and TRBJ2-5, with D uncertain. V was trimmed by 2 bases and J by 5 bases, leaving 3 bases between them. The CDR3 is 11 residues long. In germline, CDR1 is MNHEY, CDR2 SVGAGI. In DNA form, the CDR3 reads TGTGCCAGCAGTTACCTGGAGACCCAGTACTTC. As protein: CASSYLETQYF.